Sequencing of this T cell receptor (beta chain) was carried out in a study of cytomegalovirus exposure and HLA in healthy donors. Study-wide results and limits: Follow-up analysis later connected one missense variant in DCLRE1C with trimming of TCR beta V- and J-genes.

J was trimmed by 5 bases and V by 0 bases; bases with no gene match: 0. This CDR3 is 15 amino acids long. CDR1 MNHNY and CDR2 SVGAGI come from the germline V gene (reference sequence). Concerning this clone: Its matching antigen is unknown.

The PCR made use of 60 Vbeta and 13 Jbeta primers. The assay was immunoSEQ multiplex PCR, and TCRdb's table has in-frame clones only and misses some. The sample has 95,000 to 150,000 clones, 80% seen once. The chain links TRBV6-6 to TRBJ2-5; 13 bases map to TRBD2. The specimen sequenced was PBMCs. The origin of this receptor is a man aged 30 to 39 in good health and CMV-seronegative. CDR3 DNA: TGTGCCAGCAGTTACTCGACTAGCGGGGGGGAGACCCAGTACTTC. Protein sequence: CASSYSTSGGETQYF.